Following are 14 T cell receptor beta chains from one sample sequenced in a study of T cells in localized non-small cell lung cancer. Method: immunoSEQ multiplex PCR; TCRdb's copy keeps in-frame clones and lacks some. The table lists roughly 30,000 clones, about nine tenths of them singletons. Sequenced material: peripheral blood, taken before any cancer treatment. The origin of the receptors is a woman aged 35-70 years with stage I lung adenocarcinoma.

The chain carries TRBV19 and TRBJ2-7, with D perhaps matching TRBD2 (5 bases). Looked up from germline, CDR1 is LNHDA and CDR2 is SQIVND (reference sequence). V lost 2 bases and J lost 3, with 20 bases in between. The CDR3 covers 17 residues. As DNA, the CDR3 is TGTGCCAGTAGTATACATTGGACGTCTAAGGAGGACTACGAGCAGTACTTC. Translated, it gives CASSIHWTSKEDYEQYF.

The chain has TRBV9 and TRBJ1-6; TRBD1 is a possible D gene (6 bases). In germline, CDR1 is SGDLS, CDR2 YYNGEE. This CDR3 region has 15 residues. Trimming removed 4 bases at V and 6 bases at J, with 14 bases between. The CDR3 here is CASSFRQAGNSPLHF. Written as DNA, the CDR3 is TGTGCCAGCAGCTTCAGACAGGCCGGTAATTCACCCCTCCACTTT. Full variable domain (missing parts from reference TRBV9 and TRBJ1-6): DSGVTQTPKHLITATGQRVTLRCSPRSGDLSVYWYQQSLDQGLQFLIQYYNGEERAKGNILERFSAQQFPDLHSELNLSSLELGDSALYFCASSFRQAGNSPLHFGNGTRLTVT.

V usage is TRBV13 and J usage is TRBJ2-3; no clear D gene. The CDR3 sequence is 15 residues long. The germline V gene has CDR1 PRHDT and CDR2 FYEKMQ (reference sequence). V gave up 0 bases and J gave up 6 bases, with 13 bases separating them. The CDR3 nucleotides are TGTGCCAGCAGCTTAGGCCCTAAGGCCACGGATACGCAGTATTTT. Its protein is CASSLGPKATDTQYF.

This clone has only a few counts. The V and J genes are TRBV6-1 and TRBJ2-2; 7 nucleotides match TRBD2. The V segment lost 4 bases and the J segment 7 bases; nucleotides outside the gene matches: 15. There are 17 residues in the CDR3. Germline-derived CDR1 and CDR2 are MNHNS and SASEGT. The CDR3 here is CASSVLLVRGYDGELFF. The CDR3 DNA reads as TGTGCCAGCAGTGTCCTTCTTGTGCGGGGGTATGACGGGGAGCTGTTTTTT.

The chain combines TRBV9 with TRBJ2-2; the D gene could be TRBD1 or TRBD2 (5 bases each). The CDR3 length is 16 residues. Germline V CDR1 and CDR2: SGDLS, YYNGEE. Trimming took 0 bases from V and 1 from J, leaving 10 bases between them. CDR3 sequence (DNA): TGTGCCAGCAGCGTAGATGGGGGAATGAACACCGGGGAGCTGTTTTTT. It specifies CASSVDGGMNTGELFF.

The chain is built from TRBV14 and TRBJ1-1; 11 positions agree with TRBD1. The V gene's germline CDR1 is SGHDN and CDR2 FVKESK. The CDR3 spans 16 residues. V lost 3 bases and J lost 4; bases outside the gene matches: 7. In nucleotides, the CDR3 is TGTGCCAGCAGCCAGCCACCCGGGACAGGGGGCACTGAAGCTTTCTTT. Amino acid sequence: CASSQPPGTGGTEAFF.

Only one count was recorded for this clone. The chain couples TRBV11-3 to TRBJ2-1, with 12 bases matching TRBD2. After removal of 1 base from V and 10 bases from J, the junction contained 8 bases not matched to a gene. The CDR3 length is 16 residues. Per the germline V gene, CDR1 is SGHNT and CDR2 is YENEEA. CDR3 sequence reads: CASSLVLAGGLGEQFF. CDR3 in DNA: TGTGCCAGCAGCTTAGTCCTAGCGGGGGGGCTGGGGGAGCAGTTCTTC.

This clone was seen a single time. V gene TRBV7-9 combines with J gene TRBJ1-1; the match to TRBD1 covers 7 bases. This CDR3 has 15 amino acids. Losses at the gene ends were 5 bases for V and 0 bases for J; bases not matched to a gene: 6. Germline assignment: CDR1 SEHNR and CDR2 FQNEAQ (reference sequence). CDR3: CASSPIQGMNTEAFF. In DNA, the CDR3 is TGTGCCAGCAGCCCGATACAGGGGATGAACACTGAAGCTTTCTTT.

The rearrangement joins TRBV13 to TRBJ2-5; weak D call: TRBD1 (5 bases). V was trimmed by 5 bases and J by 9 bases, leaving 13 bases between them. Germline loops: CDR1 PRHDT, CDR2 FYEKMQ (reference sequence). This CDR3 is 12 amino acids long. The CDR3 sequence: CASSATRAPQYF. The DNA for the CDR3 is TGTGCCAGCAGCGCGACCAGGGCGCCCCAGTACTTC.

The chain joins TRBV11-3 to TRBJ2-1; D is undetermined. Germline V lookup: CDR1 SGHNT, CDR2 YENEEA. Trimming cost V 5 bases and J 2 bases, with 7 bases left between them. CDR3 length: 13 residues. CDR3: CASSPTPYNEQFF. DNA for the CDR3: TGTGCCAGCAGCCCTACCCCCTACAATGAGCAGTTCTTC. Complete variable domain (other parts from reference TRBV11-3 and TRBJ2-1): EAGVVQSPRYKIIEKKQPVAFWCNPISGHNTLYWYLQNLGQGPELLIRYENEEAVDDSQLPKDRFSAERLKGVDSTLKIQPAELGDSAVYLCASSPTPYNEQFFGPGTRLTVL.

The chain has TRBV7-2 and TRBJ2-7; D assignment may be TRBD1 or TRBD2 (6 bases each). The CDR3 has 15 residues. In germline, CDR1 is SGHTA, CDR2 FQGNSA. V gave up 4 bases and J gave up 3 bases, with 16 bases separating them. Here the CDR3 DNA reads TGTGCCAGCAGCTACCTAGCACAGGGACTCTACGAGCAGTACTTC. Its translation: CASSYLAQGLYEQYF.

This clone showed up just a few times. The chain employs TRBV19 and TRBJ1-6; 7 nucleotides line up with TRBD1. Germline V lookup: CDR1 LNHDA, CDR2 SQIVND (reference sequence). Losses at the gene ends were 9 bases for V and 2 bases for J; bases not matched to a gene: 10. This CDR3 comprises 16 residues. The CDR3 nucleotides are TGTGCCAGCACGAGAAGCGGGACAGCCTATAATTCACCCCTCCACTTT. Translating gives CASTRSGTAYNSPLHF.

The rearrangement links TRBV25-1 to TRBJ1-5; D gene uncertain. The CDR3 length is 17 residues. The V gene's germline CDR1 is MGHDK and CDR2 SYGVNS. Trimming cost V 8 bases and J 6 bases, with 26 bases left between them. CDR3 bases: TGTGCCAGCGATCTTGGAAACCCCTATATAGTAGGTCAGCCCCAGCATTTT. Translating it yields CASDLGNPYIVGQPQHF.

This chain connects TRBV7-9 to TRBJ2-2; TRBD2 matches 12 bases. This CDR3 comprises 15 residues. After removal of 5 bases from V and 5 bases from J, the junction contained 3 bases not matched to a gene. Germline V lookup: CDR1 SEHNR, CDR2 FQNEAQ (reference sequence). The CDR3 sequence is CASSPTSGGTGELFF. CDR3 DNA: TGTGCCAGCAGCCCAACTAGCGGGGGGACCGGGGAGCTGTTTTTT.